The clone carrying this T cell receptor beta chain was counted only a few times. Its antigen is not identified. Its ends do not fully match the called genes, so a read error is possible. The sample originates from a study of blood T cells in healthy people across ages. The study, taken as a whole, reports: Diversity estimated from one million T cells was considered an underestimate.

Primed by a sample-barcoded 5' primer and a J-beta primer mix, a second PCR proceeded for about 6 to 11 cycles. TCRdb passed the 5' RACE reads through MiXCR, listing each CDR3 protein once. This table has roughly 2 million distinct CDR3 sequences, 49% appearing once. The CDR3 length is 16 residues. Germline V gives CDR1 LGHNA, CDR2 YSLEER. Sample: blood. The clonotype comes from a woman aged 40 to 50 in good health. The V call is TRBV4-3, the J call TRBJ2-7; D could derive from TRBD1 or TRBD2 (5 bases each). CDR3 region: CAGSQGREQVRYEQYF. The CDR3, as DNA: TGCGCCGGCAGCCAAGGACGGGAACAGGTTCGTTACGAGCAGTACTTC.